This T cell receptor beta chain was sequenced for a study of beta chain features in type 1 diabetes. The overall study: The samples had 90 million to 130 million sorted cells examined in all. Study results and caveats: Significant though moderate, a shortening of TCRB CDR3s appeared in all four CD4+ subsets of Type 1 diabetes patients. A possible short-template PCR bias applies equally to patients and controls.

Expressed TCRB transcripts were sequenced because the isolated RNA had all been reverse transcribed beforehand. Profiling relied on immunoSEQ multiplex PCR, and the TCRdb table lists in-frame clones only, not all of them. The repertoire consists of about 150,000 clones, with approximately 10% occurring once and the leading ten covering 0.7%. A heparinised blood draw that averaged around 110 mL was obtained once from each donor. Once sorted, every population was more than 95% pure. V was pared by 5 bases and J by 1 base, with 12 bases between. CDR3 length: 14 residues. CDR1 and CDR2 (germline): SGHRS, YFSETQ. Comments on this clone: Its antigen is undetermined.

Sequencing was performed on central memory CD4+ T cells from blood. This chain joins TRBV5-1 and TRBJ1-1; D possibly corresponds to TRBD1 (5 bases). This clonotype was sampled from a woman in her twenties or thirties with type 1 diabetes. CDR3 loop: CASSILTGNTEAFF. The CDR3 bases are TGCGCCAGCAGTATACTTACAGGGAACACTGAAGCTTTCTTT.